These T cell receptor beta chains were read from a single sample in a study of blood T cells in healthy people across ages. MiXCR was run by TCRdb on the 5' RACE reads, yielding one entry per CDR3 protein. The sample shows around 1.5 million distinct CDR3 sequences, 34% of them seen only once. Sample: blood. The receptor set was obtained from a woman in her thirties in good health. CDR3s include the opening cysteine and the closing phenylalanine or tryptophan. The D gene is left open where the match is weak. Only part of the rows carry a size: once, few, many, or a class if the clone is expanded.

size	D	V	J	CDR3	DNA
few	-	TRBV7-6	TRBJ2-4	CASSSPGGLAKNIQYF	TGTGCCAGCAGCTCCCCGGGGGGCTTGGCCAAAAACATTCAGTACTTC
-	TRBD1	TRBV12-5	TRBJ2-5	CASGDTGTAKETQYF	TGTGCTAGTGGAGATACCGGGACAGCTAAAGAGACCCAGTACTTC
-	-	TRBV21-1	TRBJ2-5	CASRSRGRGETQYF	TGTGCCAGCAGGAGCAGGGGGCGCGGGGAGACCCAGTACTTC
-	-	TRBV9	TRBJ2-4	CASSVDQGDIQYF	TGTGCCAGCAGCGTAGATCAGGGAGACATTCAGTACTTC
-	-	TRBV14	TRBJ1-2	CASSHPGHVYGYTF	TGTGCCAGCAGCCATCCGGGACATGTCTATGGCTACACCTTC
-	TRBD1	TRBV6-4	TRBJ1-1	CASSQTGMNAEAFF	TGTGCCAGCAGTCAGACAGGGATGAACGCTGAAGCTTTCTTT
-	-	TRBV6-1	TRBJ2-3	CASIPRGLSVTDTQYF	TGTGCCAGCATCCCTCGCGGGTTATCCGTAACAGATACGCAGTATTTT
few	-	TRBV5-1	TRBJ2-3	CASSLGSGPDTQYF	TGCGCCAGCAGCTTGGGTTCAGGCCCAGATACGCAGTATTTT
-	-	TRBV5-5	TRBJ2-7	CASSPTTPYSYEQYF	TGTGCCAGCAGCCCTACAACCCCATACTCCTACGAGCAGTACTTC
-	-	TRBV20-1	TRBJ2-5	CSARDIRSPETQYF	TGCAGTGCTAGAGATATAAGGTCCCCAGAGACCCAGTACTTC
-	TRBD1	TRBV7-3	TRBJ2-1	CASSYGTASLGEQFF	TGTGCCAGCAGCTATGGGACAGCGAGCTTAGGTGAGCAGTTCTTC
few	TRBD2	TRBV20-1	TRBJ2-1	CSARRLAGRDLRSYNEQFF	TGCAGTGCTAGAAGACTAGCGGGAAGGGACTTACGCTCCTACAATGAGCAGTTCTTC
-	-	TRBV12-3/TRBV12-4	TRBJ2-1	CASSWGSAYNEQFF	TGTGCCAGCAGTTGGGGAAGTGCCTACAATGAGCAGTTCTTC
-	-	TRBV11-1	TRBJ2-1	CASSPGERVYNEQFF	TGTGCCAGCAGCCCGGGGGAGCGGGTCTACAATGAGCAGTTCTTC
-	TRBD2	TRBV4-2	TRBJ2-1	CASSQDTAGVNEQFF	TGTGCCAGCAGCCAAGACACAGCGGGGGTCAATGAGCAGTTCTTC
few	-	TRBV19	TRBJ2-3	CASSRNVGTDTQYF	TGTGCCAGTAGTAGGAATGTTGGCACAGATACGCAGTATTTT
few	-	TRBV9	TRBJ1-4	CASSVGGGRDEKLFF	TGTGCCAGCAGCGTAGGAGGGGGGCGAGATGAAAAACTGTTTTTT
few	TRBD1	TRBV9	TRBJ2-7	CASSVDRGSEQYF	TGTGCCAGCAGCGTAGACAGGGGATCCGAGCAGTACTTC
-	-	TRBV6-5	TRBJ1-5	CASSPLGDGQPQHF	TGTGCCAGCAGTCCCCTCGGGGATGGACAGCCCCAGCATTTT
-	-	TRBV28	TRBJ2-7	CASSPVNYEQYF	TGTGCCAGCAGTCCAGTAAACTACGAGCAGTACTTC
-	-	TRBV23-1	TRBJ2-1	CASSQGAGPYYNEQFF	TGCGCCAGCAGTCAAGGGGCAGGACCTTACTACAATGAGCAGTTCTTC
-	-	TRBV2	TRBJ1-1	CASIAGLTEAFF	TGTGCCAGCATAGCAGGGTTAACTGAAGCTTTCTTT
-	TRBD2	TRBV20-1	TRBJ2-7	CSARGAGGLTYEQYF	TGCAGTGCTAGGGGGGCGGGGGGCCTTACCTACGAGCAGTACTTC
-	-	TRBV4-2	TRBJ2-5	CASSQDLGLATIQETQYF	TGTGCCAGCAGCCAAGATCTAGGCCTAGCGACTATCCAAGAGACCCAGTACTTC
-	-	TRBV20-1	TRBJ1-2	CSARDSRRGDYGYTF	TGCAGTGCTAGAGATAGTAGGAGGGGGGACTATGGCTACACCTTC
few	-	TRBV10-3	TRBJ2-7	CATIGAGVHEQYF	TGTGCCACCATTGGGGCAGGGGTGCACGAGCAGTACTTC
-	-	TRBV5-1	TRBJ1-6	CASSLANRIGVGSPLHF	TGCGCCAGCAGCTTGGCCAACAGGATCGGTGTGGGTTCACCCCTCCACTTT
-	-	TRBV27	TRBJ2-2	CASSWGTGELFF	TGTGCCAGCAGTTGGGGCACCGGGGAGTTGTTTTTT
few	-	TRBV12-3/TRBV12-4	TRBJ1-2	CASSLLSDGYTF	TGTGCCAGCAGTTTATTGTCGGATGGCTACACCTTC
-	TRBD2	TRBV6-2/TRBV6-3	TRBJ2-3	CASRYHQLAATDTQYF	TGTGCCAGCAGATACCACCAACTAGCGGCCACAGATACGCAGTATTTT
many	TRBD2	TRBV5-1	TRBJ2-3	CASSLPAGDSDTQYF	TGCGCCAGCAGCCTCCCGGCGGGAGATTCAGATACGCAGTATTTT